Listed below are T cell receptor beta chains from one sample, sequenced in a study of TIL therapy for anti-PD-1-resistant metastatic lung cancer. The table came from immunoSEQ multiplex PCR; TCRdb's copy has only in-frame clones and leaves some out. The sample records 50,000 to 65,000 clones, 70% to 90% being singletons. The sample here was blood, taken at baseline. The receptors stem from a person between 25 and 79 years old with non-small cell lung cancer. The CDR3 runs from the conserved cysteine through the conserved F or W. A D gene is named only where the DNA matches it firmly. Clone size is shown for a subset of rows, as once, few, many or a class of expanded clone.

TRBJ2-2 - - TRBV7-2 CASSKRGPSIGNTGELFF TGTGCCAGCAGCAAAAGAGGGCCATCGATTGGCAACACCGGGGAGCTGTTTTTT
TRBJ1-6 - - TRBV12-3/TRBV12-4 CASNRRSNSPLHF TGTGCCAGCAATAGGAGGAGTAATTCACCCCTCCACTTT
TRBJ2-3 - - TRBV18 CASSPAADTLSTQYF TGTGCCAGCTCACCAGCCGCGGACACCCTATCTACGCAGTATTTT
TRBJ1-1 - TRBD1 TRBV7-2 CASSPPQGAKEAFF TGTGCCAGCAGCCCCCCACAGGGGGCCAAGGAAGCTTTCTTT
TRBJ2-7 - - TRBV11-2 CASRPSGADAYEQYF TGTGCCAGCAGACCCTCTGGGGCGGATGCCTACGAGCAGTACTTC
TRBJ2-5 - TRBD1 TRBV19 CASNTGGVETQYF TGTGCCAGTAACACAGGGGGTGTAGAGACCCAGTACTTC
TRBJ2-5 - - TRBV7-9 CASSPGDRVGETQYF TGTGCCAGCAGCCCCGGGGATCGGGTTGGGGAGACCCAGTACTTC
TRBJ2-3 - - TRBV29-1 CSVKGRRHATDTQYF TGCAGCGTTAAAGGGCGGAGACACGCCACAGATACGCAGTATTTT
TRBJ1-2 once TRBD1 TRBV18 CASSAGQGAEIGYTF TGTGCCAGCTCAGCGGGACAGGGGGCTGAAATAGGCTACACCTTC
TRBJ2-3 - TRBD2 TRBV7-2 CASSLVRLAGGLFATQYF TGTGCCAGCAGCTTAGTTCGACTAGCGGGAGGCCTCTTCGCTACGCAGTATTTT
TRBJ2-7 - TRBD2 TRBV5-1 CASSIDRGEREQYF TGCGCCAGCAGCATAGACCGGGGGGAACGCGAGCAGTACTTC
TRBJ2-5 - TRBD2 TRBV6-1 CASSEIRGGGGETQYF TGTGCCAGCAGTGAAATACGGGGGGGCGGAGGGGAGACCCAGTACTTC
TRBJ1-1 - - TRBV9 CASSVTGSFTEAFF TGTGCCAGCAGCGTAACAGGGTCCTTTACTGAAGCTTTCTTT
TRBJ2-2 once TRBD1 TRBV11-2 CASSSTGGGTGELFF TGTGCCAGCAGCTCCACAGGGGGCGGAACCGGGGAGCTGTTTTTT
TRBJ1-2 - - TRBV5-1 CASSYDINYGYTF TGCGCCAGCAGCTATGACATAAACTATGGCTACACCTTC
TRBJ1-5 - TRBD1 TRBV6-2/TRBV6-3 CASSYSALGQGHQPQHF TGTGCCAGCAGTTACTCTGCCCTAGGACAGGGGCATCAGCCCCAGCATTTT
TRBJ1-3 - - TRBV11-2 CASSSITSGNTIYF TGTGCCAGCAGCTCGATTACCTCTGGAAACACCATATATTTT
TRBJ2-4 - - TRBV7-7 CASSPSPYKNIQYF TGTGCCAGCAGCCCCTCCCCGTACAAAAACATTCAGTACTTC
TRBJ2-3 - TRBD1 TRBV7-2 CASSSPDRGLTDTQYF TGTGCCAGCAGCTCCCCAGACAGGGGGTTAACAGATACGCAGTATTTT
TRBJ1-2 few TRBD1 TRBV5-1 CASSGTGSVGYTF TGCGCCAGCAGCGGGACAGGTAGCGTCGGCTACACCTTC
TRBJ2-6 - - TRBV2 CASSVKGSGANVLTF TGTGCCAGCAGTGTAAAGGGGTCTGGGGCCAACGTCCTGACTTTC
TRBJ2-1 - TRBD2 TRBV7-2 CASSPTSGRKFYNEQFF TGTGCCAGCAGCCCTACTAGCGGGAGGAAGTTCTACAATGAGCAGTTCTTC
TRBJ2-7 - - TRBV2 CASSVEGFAYEQYF TGTGCCAGCAGTGTTGAGGGTTTTGCCTACGAGCAGTACTTC
TRBJ2-1 - - TRBV18 CASSPPWDNNEQFF TGTGCCAGCTCACCGCCATGGGACAACAATGAGCAGTTCTTC
TRBJ1-6 few - TRBV27 CASCSWRADSPLHF TGTGCCAGCTGCAGCTGGAGGGCGGATTCACCCCTCCACTTT
TRBJ2-1 - - TRBV9 CASSSPSGEAYNEQFF TGTGCCAGCAGCTCCCCTTCGGGAGAGGCATACAATGAGCAGTTCTTC
TRBJ2-7 - TRBD2 TRBV10-3 CAVSGTSTYEQYF TGTGCCGTCTCCGGGACTAGCACCTACGAGCAGTACTTC
TRBJ2-7 once - TRBV5-8 CASSLSGGFRQGYEQYF TGTGCCAGCAGCTTGAGCGGGGGATTCAGACAGGGCTACGAGCAGTACTTC
TRBJ1-4 few - TRBV5-1 CASSLEVGGNEKLFF TGCGCCAGCAGCTTGGAGGTCGGGGGTAATGAAAAACTGTTTTTT
TRBJ2-7 - - TRBV25-1 CASSEFGGGSSYEQYF TGTGCCAGCAGTGAATTCGGTGGGGGGAGCTCCTACGAGCAGTACTTC
TRBJ1-5 - - TRBV11-2 CASSPSGVYQPQHF TGTGCCAGCAGCCCTTCAGGGGTGTATCAGCCCCAGCATTTT
TRBJ1-5 - - TRBV30 CAWRDPTHQPQHF TGTGCCTGGAGAGATCCAACACATCAGCCCCAGCATTTT
TRBJ2-2 - TRBD2 TRBV13 CASSGRTSGESGELFF TGTGCCAGCAGCGGGCGGACTAGCGGGGAGTCCGGGGAGCTGTTTTTT
TRBJ1-2 - TRBD1 TRBV27 CASLSPGQGMEGYTF TGTGCCAGCCTCAGTCCCGGACAGGGAATGGAGGGCTACACCTTC
TRBJ2-2 - TRBD2 TRBV29-1 CSVPTSGGASSTGELFF TGCAGCGTCCCGACTAGCGGGGGGGCCTCGAGCACCGGGGAGCTGTTTTTT
TRBJ2-3 - - TRBV21-1 CASSKANTQYF TGTGCCAGCAGCAAAGCGAATACGCAGTATTTT
TRBJ2-5 - - TRBV6-5 CASNGALARETQYF TGTGCCAGCAATGGGGCGCTAGCGAGGGAGACCCAGTACTTC
TRBJ2-3 - - TRBV7-2 CASSLYRSTDTQYF TGTGCCAGCAGCTTATATAGGAGCACAGATACGCAGTATTTT
TRBJ2-3 - - TRBV2 CASKKGPPTDTQYF TGTGCCAGCAAAAAAGGTCCCCCCACAGATACGCAGTATTTT
TRBJ2-2 - - TRBV5-1 CASSLNGLNTGELFF TGCGCCAGCAGCTTAAACGGACTTAACACCGGGGAGCTGTTTTTT
TRBJ2-7 - - TRBV6-1 CASSEGVESYEQYF TGTGCCAGCAGTGAAGGCGTTGAGTCGTACGAGCAGTACTTC